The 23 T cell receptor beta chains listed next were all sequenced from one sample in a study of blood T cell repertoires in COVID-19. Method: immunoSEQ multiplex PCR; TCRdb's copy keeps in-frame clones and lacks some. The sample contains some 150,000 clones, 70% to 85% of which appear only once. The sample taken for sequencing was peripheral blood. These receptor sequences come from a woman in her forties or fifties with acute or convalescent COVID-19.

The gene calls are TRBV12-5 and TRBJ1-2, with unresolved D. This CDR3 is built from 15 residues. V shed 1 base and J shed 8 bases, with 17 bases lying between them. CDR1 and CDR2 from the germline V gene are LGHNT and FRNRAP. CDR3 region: CASGLGDNPLGGYTF. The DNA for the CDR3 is TGTGCTAGTGGTTTGGGCGACAACCCATTGGGCGGCTACACCTTC.

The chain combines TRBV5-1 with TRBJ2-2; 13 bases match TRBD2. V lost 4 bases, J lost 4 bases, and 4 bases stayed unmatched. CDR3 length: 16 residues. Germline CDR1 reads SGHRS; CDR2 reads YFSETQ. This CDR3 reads CASSSGLAGVTGELFF. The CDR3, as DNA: TGCGCCAGCAGCAGCGGACTAGCGGGAGTCACCGGGGAGCTGTTTTTT.

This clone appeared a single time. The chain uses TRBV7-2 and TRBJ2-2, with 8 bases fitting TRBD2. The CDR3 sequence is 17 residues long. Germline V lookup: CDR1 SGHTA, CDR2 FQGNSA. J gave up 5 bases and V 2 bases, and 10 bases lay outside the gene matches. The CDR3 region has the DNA TGTGCCAGCAGCTTAAGGCGGGGGGCCGGCAGGACCGGGGAGCTGTTTTTT. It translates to CASSLRRGAGRTGELFF. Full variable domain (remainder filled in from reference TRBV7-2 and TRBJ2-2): GAGVSQSPSNKVTEKGKDVELRCDPISGHTALYWYRQSLGQGLEFLIYFQGNSAPDKSGLPSDRFSAERTGGSVSTLTIQRTQQEDSAVYLCASSLRRGAGRTGELFFGEGSRLTVL.

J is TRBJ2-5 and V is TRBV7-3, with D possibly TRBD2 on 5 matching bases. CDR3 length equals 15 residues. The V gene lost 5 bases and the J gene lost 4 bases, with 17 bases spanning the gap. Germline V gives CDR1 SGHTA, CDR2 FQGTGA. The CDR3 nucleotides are TGTGCCAGCAGCCAATTAGCGAGTGGGCCAGAGACCCAGTACTTC. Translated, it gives CASSQLASGPETQYF.

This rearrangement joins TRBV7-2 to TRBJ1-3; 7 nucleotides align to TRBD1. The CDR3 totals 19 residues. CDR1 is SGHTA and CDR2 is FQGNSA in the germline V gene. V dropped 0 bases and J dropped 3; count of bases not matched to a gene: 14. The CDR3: CASSLAPIRQGISGNTIYF. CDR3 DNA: TGTGCCAGCAGCTTAGCACCAATAAGACAGGGAATAAGTGGAAACACCATATATTTT.

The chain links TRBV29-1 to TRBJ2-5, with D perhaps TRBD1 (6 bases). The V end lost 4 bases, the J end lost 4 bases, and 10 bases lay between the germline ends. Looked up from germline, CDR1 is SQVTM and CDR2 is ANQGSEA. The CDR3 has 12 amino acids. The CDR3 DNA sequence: TGCAGCGTTGTCCAAGGGGGAGAGACCCAGTACTTC. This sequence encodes CSVVQGGETQYF. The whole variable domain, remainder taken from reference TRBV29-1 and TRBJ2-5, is SAVISQKPSRDICQRGTSLTIQCQVDSQVTMMFWYRQQPGQSLTLIATANQGSEATYESGFVIDKFPISRPNLTFSTLTVSNMSPEDSSIYLCSVVQGGETQYFGPGTRLLVL.

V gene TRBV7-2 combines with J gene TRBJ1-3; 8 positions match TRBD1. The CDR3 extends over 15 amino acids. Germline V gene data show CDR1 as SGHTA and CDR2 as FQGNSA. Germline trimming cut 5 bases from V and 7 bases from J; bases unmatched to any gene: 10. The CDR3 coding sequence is TGTGCCAGCAGCCCAGAGGGCAGGGGGCCGAACACCATATATTTT. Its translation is CASSPEGRGPNTIYF.

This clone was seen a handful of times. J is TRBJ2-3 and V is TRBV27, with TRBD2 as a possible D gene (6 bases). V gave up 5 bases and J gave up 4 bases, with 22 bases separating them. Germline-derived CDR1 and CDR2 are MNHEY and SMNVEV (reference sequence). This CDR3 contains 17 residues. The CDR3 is CASSTLDSGEVSDTQYF. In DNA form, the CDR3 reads TGTGCCAGCAGTACCCTCGACAGTGGGGAGGTCTCAGATACGCAGTATTTT.

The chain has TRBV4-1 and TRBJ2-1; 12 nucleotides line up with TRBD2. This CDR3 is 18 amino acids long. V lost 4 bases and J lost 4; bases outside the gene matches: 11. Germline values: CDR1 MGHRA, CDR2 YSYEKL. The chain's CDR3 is CASSRDRASGGAYNEQFF. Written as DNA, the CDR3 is TGCGCCAGCAGCCGAGATCGGGCTAGCGGGGGGGCGTACAATGAGCAGTTCTTC.

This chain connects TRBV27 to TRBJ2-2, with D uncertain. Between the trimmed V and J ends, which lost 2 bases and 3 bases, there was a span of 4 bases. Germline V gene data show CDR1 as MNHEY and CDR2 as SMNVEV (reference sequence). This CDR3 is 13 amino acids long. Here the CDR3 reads CASSLRYTGELFF. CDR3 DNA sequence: TGTGCCAGCAGTTTACGGTACACCGGGGAGCTGTTTTTT.

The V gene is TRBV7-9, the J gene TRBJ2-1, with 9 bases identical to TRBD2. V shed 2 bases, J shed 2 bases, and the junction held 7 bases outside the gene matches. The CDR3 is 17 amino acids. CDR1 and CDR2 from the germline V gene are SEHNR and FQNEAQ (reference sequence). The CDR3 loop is CASSLIGLAGAYNEQFF. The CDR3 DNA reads TGTGCCAGCAGCTTAATCGGGTTAGCGGGAGCCTACAATGAGCAGTTCTTC.

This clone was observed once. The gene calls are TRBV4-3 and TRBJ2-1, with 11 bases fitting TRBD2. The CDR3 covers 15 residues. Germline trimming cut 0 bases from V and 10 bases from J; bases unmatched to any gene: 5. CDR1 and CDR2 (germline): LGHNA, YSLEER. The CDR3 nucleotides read TGCGCCAGCAGCCAAGATAAGCTAGCGGGAGGCGAGCAGTTCTTC. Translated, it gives CASSQDKLAGGEQFF.

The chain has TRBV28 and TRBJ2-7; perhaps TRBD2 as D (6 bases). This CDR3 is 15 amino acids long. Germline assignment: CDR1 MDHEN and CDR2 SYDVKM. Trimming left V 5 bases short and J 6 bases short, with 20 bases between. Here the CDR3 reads CASSPLGGPLGEQYF. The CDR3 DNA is TGTGCCAGCAGTCCGCTGGGGGGTCCCCTCGGCGAGCAGTACTTC.

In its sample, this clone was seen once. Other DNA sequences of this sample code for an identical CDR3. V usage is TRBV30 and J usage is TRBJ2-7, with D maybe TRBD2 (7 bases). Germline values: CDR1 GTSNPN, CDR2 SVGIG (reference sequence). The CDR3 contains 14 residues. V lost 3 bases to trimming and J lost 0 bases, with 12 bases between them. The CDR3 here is CAWSGGGSSYEQYF. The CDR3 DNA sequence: TGTGCCTGGAGCGGGGGCGGGAGCTCCTACGAGCAGTACTTC.

This chain's CDR3 is CASSQSPTEYSNQPQHF. CDR3 DNA sequence: TGTGCCAGCAGCCAATCACCGACGGAGTATAGCAATCAGCCCCAGCATTTT. The chain couples TRBV4-2 to TRBJ1-5; unclear D gene. Per germline, CDR1 LGHNA and CDR2 YNFKEQ. Trimming took 2 bases from V and 0 from J, leaving 14 bases between them. This CDR3 has 17 residues.

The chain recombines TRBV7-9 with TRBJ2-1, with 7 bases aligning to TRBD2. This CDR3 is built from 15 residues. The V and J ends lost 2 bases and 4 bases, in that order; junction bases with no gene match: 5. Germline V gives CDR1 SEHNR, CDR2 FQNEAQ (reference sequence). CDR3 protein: CASSLRWGGYNEQFF. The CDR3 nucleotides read TGTGCCAGCAGCTTAAGGTGGGGGGGATACAATGAGCAGTTCTTC.

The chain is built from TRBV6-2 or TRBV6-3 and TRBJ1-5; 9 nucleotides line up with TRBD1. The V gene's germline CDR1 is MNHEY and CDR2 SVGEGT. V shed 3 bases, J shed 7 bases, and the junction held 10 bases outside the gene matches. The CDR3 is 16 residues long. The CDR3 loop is CASSYGGQGIWQPQHF. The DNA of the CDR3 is TGTGCCAGCAGTTATGGAGGACAGGGGATTTGGCAGCCCCAGCATTTT.

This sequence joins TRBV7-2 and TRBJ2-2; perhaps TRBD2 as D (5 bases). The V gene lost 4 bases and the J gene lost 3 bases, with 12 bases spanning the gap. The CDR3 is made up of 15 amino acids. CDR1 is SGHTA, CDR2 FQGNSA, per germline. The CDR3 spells CASSYWEKHTGELFF. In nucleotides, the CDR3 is TGTGCCAGCAGCTACTGGGAGAAGCACACCGGGGAGCTGTTTTTT.

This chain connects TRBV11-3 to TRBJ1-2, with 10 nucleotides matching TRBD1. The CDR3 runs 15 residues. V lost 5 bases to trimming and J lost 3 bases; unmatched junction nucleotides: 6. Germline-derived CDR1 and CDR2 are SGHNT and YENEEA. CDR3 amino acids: CASSQGTGDDYGYTF. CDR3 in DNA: TGTGCCAGCAGCCAAGGGACAGGGGACGACTATGGCTACACCTTC.

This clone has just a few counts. The CDR3 DNA reads TGTGCCAGCTTTGGACTGAGAAATTCACCCCTCCACTTT. It translates to CASFGLRNSPLHF. V usage is TRBV7-2 and J usage is TRBJ1-6; no firm D call. The CDR3 sequence is 13 residues long. Germline V lookup: CDR1 SGHTA, CDR2 FQGNSA. V was trimmed by 8 bases and J by 7 bases, leaving 12 bases between them.

The DNA of the CDR3 is TGTGCCAGCAGCCAAACCCGACAAGAGAACACTGAAGCTTTCTTT. As protein: CASSQTRQENTEAFF. The chain couples TRBV6-5 to TRBJ1-1; D gene uncertain. There are 15 residues in the CDR3. Deletions cut 6 bases from V and 1 base from J, with 15 bases between. CDR1 is MNHEY and CDR2 is SVGAGI in the germline V gene.

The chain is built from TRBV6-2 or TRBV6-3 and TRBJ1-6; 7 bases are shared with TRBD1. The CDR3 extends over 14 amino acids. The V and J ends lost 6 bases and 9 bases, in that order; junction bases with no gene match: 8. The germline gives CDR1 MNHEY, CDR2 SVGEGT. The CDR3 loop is CASSRQGQGSPLHF. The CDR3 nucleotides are TGTGCCAGCAGCCGACAGGGCCAGGGTTCACCCCTCCACTTT.

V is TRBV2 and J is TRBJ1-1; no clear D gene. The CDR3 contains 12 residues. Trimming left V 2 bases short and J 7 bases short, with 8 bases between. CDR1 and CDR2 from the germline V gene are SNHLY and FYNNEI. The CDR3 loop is CASSELAFEAFF. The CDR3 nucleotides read TGTGCCAGCAGTGAACTTGCGTTTGAAGCTTTCTTT.